The 4 T cell receptor beta chains below come from one sample, sequenced in a study of cytomegalovirus exposure and HLA in healthy donors. The PCR contained 60 Vbeta and 13 Jbeta primers. Clones were read by immunoSEQ multiplex PCR, and TCRdb kept only the in-frame ones, dropping some. The sample lists 100,000 to 150,000 clones, around 70% occurring once. The sequenced sample was PBMCs. The origin of the receptors is a woman in her thirties or forties in good health and CMV-seropositive.

The chain recombines TRBV2 with TRBJ2-2, with 9 bases fitting TRBD1. Germline CDR1 is SNHLY and CDR2 is FYNNEI. V gave up 6 bases and J gave up 1 base; unmatched junction bases: 3. There are 15 residues in the CDR3. This CDR3 is CASREDRGNTGELFF. Here the CDR3 DNA reads TGTGCCAGCAGGGAGGACAGGGGGAACACCGGGGAGCTGTTTTTT.

The genes are TRBV5-1 and TRBJ2-5, with TRBD2 matching over 11 bases. J was trimmed by 2 bases and V by 4 bases; bases with no gene match: 7. CDR1 and CDR2 from the germline V gene are SGHRS and YFSETQ. The CDR3 is 16 residues long. DNA of the CDR3: TGCGCCAGCAGCAAGGAAGCTAGCGGGGGGCAAGAGACCCAGTACTTC. Amino acids: CASSKEASGGQETQYF.

The chain employs TRBV18 and TRBJ2-5; D is uncertain. Trimming stripped 0 bases from V and 5 bases from J, with 13 bases between. This CDR3 region has 15 residues. Germline values: CDR1 KGHSH, CDR2 LQKENI. The chain's CDR3 is CASSPPGLHRETQYF. In nucleotides, the CDR3 is TGTGCCAGCTCACCACCGGGCTTGCATCGGGAGACCCAGTACTTC.

This chain uses TRBV7-2 with TRBJ1-1, with D hard to call. CDR1 SGHTA and CDR2 FQGNSA come from the germline V gene. Trimming took 1 base from V and 7 from J, leaving 7 bases between them. The CDR3 spans 12 residues. This CDR3 is CASSLGVYEAFF. CDR3 DNA: TGTGCCAGCAGCTTAGGAGTTTATGAAGCTTTCTTT.